These 24 T cell receptor beta chains were all obtained from the same sample, sequenced in a study of shared clonotypes between healthy human individuals. Using immunoSEQ multiplex PCR, the repertoire was profiled, and TCRdb retains in-frame clones only, with some absent. Among some 2.3 million clones listed, approximately 93% were seen once. The sequencing input was naive CD4+ T cells from PBMCs. Sample subset: CD45RA+ positively selected. These TCRs come from a man between 18 and 35 years old in good health. Some clones in this sample may be carry-over from other donors' samples.

The CDR3 DNA reads TGCAGTGCTCAAAAGGGAATTCGTCTGTTCTTC. Translated: CSAQKGIRLFF. V usage is TRBV20-1 and J usage is TRBJ2-1, with D hard to call. V lost 5 bases and J 15 bases, leaving 17 bases between the germline ends. CDR1 is DFQATT and CDR2 is SNEGSKA in the germline V gene (reference sequence). This CDR3 has 11 residues.

The V and J genes are TRBV5-1 and TRBJ2-6; D perhaps matches TRBD1 (6 bases). Germline lookup yields CDR1 SGHRS and CDR2 YFSETQ. The V end was cut by 2 bases, the J end by 4 bases, with 16 bases between. This CDR3 region has 17 residues. CDR3 protein: CASSLGQGTLGANVLTF. CDR3 coding DNA: TGCGCCAGCAGCTTAGGGCAGGGGACCTTGGGGGCCAACGTCCTGACTTTC.

CDR3 residues: CASSYFSGLGYEQYF. DNA for the CDR3: TGTGCCAGCAGTTACTTTTCAGGCCTTGGTTACGAGCAGTACTTC. The V call is TRBV6-5, the J call TRBJ2-7, with D unresolved. The CDR3 covers 15 residues. Trimming cost V 1 base and J 4 bases, with 14 bases left between them. The germline CDR1 and CDR2 sequences are MNHEY and SVGAGI.

This sequence joins TRBV4-1 and TRBJ2-7, with D hard to call. Germline V gene lookup returns CDR1 MGHRA and CDR2 YSYEKL. V dropped 0 bases and J dropped 5 bases, with 14 bases sitting between them. CDR3 length: 15 amino acids. Here the CDR3 reads CASSQDDRNRDEQYF. The CDR3 coding sequence is TGCGCCAGCAGCCAAGATGACCGCAATCGAGACGAGCAGTACTTC.

The V call is TRBV5-6, the J call TRBJ2-3, with D tentatively TRBD2 (6 bases). The CDR3 totals 15 residues. The V and J ends lost 3 bases and 8 bases respectively, with 19 bases between them. CDR1 SGHDT and CDR2 YYEEEE come from the germline V gene. The CDR3 loop reads CASSWRGTGVRTQYF. The CDR3 DNA sequence: TGTGCCAGCAGCTGGAGGGGCACGGGAGTCCGTACGCAGTATTTT. The full variable domain, in which reference TRBV5-6 and TRBJ2-3 provide the parts outside the CDR3, is DAGVTQSPTHLIKTRGQQVTLRCSPKSGHDTVSWYQQALGQGPQFIFQYYEEEERQRGNFPDRFSGHQFPNYSSELNVNALLLGDSALYLCASSWRGTGVRTQYFGPGTRLTVL.

The chain has TRBV5-8 and TRBJ1-5; the D is unclear. Deletions cut 4 bases from V and 3 bases from J, with 11 bases between. CDR3 size: 14 residues. Germline V CDR1 and CDR2: SGHTS, YDEGEE. The CDR3 sequence: CASSRIRNNQPQHF. The DNA for the CDR3 is TGTGCCAGCAGCAGAATCAGGAACAATCAGCCCCAGCATTTT.

The chain links TRBV5-1 to TRBJ2-3; 7 bases align to TRBD2. The J segment lost 0 bases and the V segment lost 0 bases, leaving 10 bases of the junction unmatched. The germline gives CDR1 SGHRS, CDR2 YFSETQ. This CDR3 comprises 18 residues. The CDR3 DNA reads as TGCGCCAGCAGCTTGGCGTCGGGAAGCGGGACTAGCACAGATACGCAGTATTTT. Encoded protein: CASSLASGSGTSTDTQYF.

V is TRBV27 and J is TRBJ1-2; D gene unclear. This CDR3 is 13 amino acids long. In germline, CDR1 is MNHEY, CDR2 SMNVEV (reference sequence). V lost 1 base and J lost 5, with 8 bases in between. The CDR3 sequence is CASSLLAGYGYTF. In DNA form, the CDR3 reads TGTGCCAGCAGTTTATTGGCTGGGTATGGCTACACCTTC.

V usage is TRBV5-1 and J usage is TRBJ2-2, with 13 bases aligning to TRBD2. The V segment lost 4 bases and the J segment 1 base; nucleotides outside the gene matches: 13. The CDR3 runs 20 residues. Germline V CDR1 and CDR2: SGHRS, YFSETQ. The CDR3 sequence: CASSPRPMTSGGMNTGELFF. The CDR3 DNA is TGCGCCAGCAGCCCCAGACCAATGACTAGCGGGGGGATGAACACCGGGGAGCTGTTTTTT.

This clone was recorded only once. This rearrangement joins TRBV18 to TRBJ2-7; D may be TRBD2 (6 bases). This CDR3 spans 14 amino acids. Germline V lookup: CDR1 KGHSH, CDR2 LQKENI. Trimming cost V 2 bases and J 2 bases, with 10 bases left between them. CDR3 protein: CASSPTGVAYEQYF. The CDR3 nucleotides read TGTGCCAGCTCACCAACGGGGGTTGCCTACGAGCAGTACTTC.

The chain is built from TRBV11-3 and TRBJ2-1; 10 positions agree with TRBD1. With V trimmed by 3 bases and J by 5 bases, 10 bases remained unmatched. CDR1 is SGHNT and CDR2 is YENEEA in the germline V gene. The CDR3 spans 17 residues. CDR3 sequence: CASSFTSGTGANNEQFF. The CDR3, as DNA: TGTGCCAGCAGCTTTACCTCCGGGACAGGGGCCAACAATGAGCAGTTCTTC.

As concerns this clone: This sample includes further DNA sequences coding for the same CDR3. The rearrangement uses TRBV5-1 and TRBJ2-1; D unclear. The length of the CDR3 is 12 residues. V was shortened by 0 bases and J by 7 bases, with 5 bases between the two germline ends. Germline CDR1 and CDR2: SGHRS and YFSETQ. CDR3 nucleotide sequence: TGCGCCAGCAGCTTGGAAAGGAATGAGCAGTTCTTC. Residues: CASSLERNEQFF.

V usage is TRBV18 and J usage is TRBJ1-4; D is possibly TRBD1 (6 bases). Germline V lookup: CDR1 KGHSH, CDR2 LQKENI. The V end was cut by 1 base, the J end by 7 bases, with 13 bases between. This CDR3 has 15 residues. The CDR3 DNA sequence: TGTGCCAGCTCACCACAGGGGGGTTCGAGTGAAAAACTGTTTTTT. Residues: CASSPQGGSSEKLFF.

The sample holds one count of this clone. The chain recombines TRBV30 with TRBJ2-7; 9 positions agree with TRBD1. Germline assignment: CDR1 GTSNPN and CDR2 SVGIG (reference sequence). Germline trimming cut 1 base from V and 6 bases from J; bases unmatched to any gene: 4. This CDR3 is built from 13 residues. The CDR3 region is CAWSDGQGREQYF. CDR3 coding DNA: TGTGCCTGGAGTGATGGACAGGGGCGCGAGCAGTACTTC. Looking up the rest from reference TRBV30 and TRBJ2-7 gives the full variable domain: SQTIHQWPATLVQPVGSPLSLECTVEGTSNPNLYWYRQAAGRGLQLLFYSVGIGQISSEVPQNLSASRPQDRQFILSSKKLLLSDSGFYLCAWSDGQGREQYFGPGTRLTVT.

On this clone itself: At the DNA level, this CDR3 is encoded by other sequences in the same sample as well. The CDR3 bases are TGTGCCAGCAGCCCCCGGACAGGCCAAGAGACCCAGTACTTC. This gives the protein CASSPRTGQETQYF. The chain uses TRBV9 and TRBJ2-5; TRBD1 agrees at 7 bases. This CDR3 has 14 amino acids. CDR1 is SGDLS and CDR2 is YYNGEE in the germline V gene. The junction had 4 bases not matched to a gene; V was cut back by 4 bases and J by 1 base.

This clone was seen once. The chain links TRBV18 to TRBJ2-1; D gene unclear. Deletions cut 4 bases from V and 0 bases from J, with 13 bases between. Germline V CDR1 and CDR2: KGHSH, LQKENI. CDR3 size: 16 residues. The CDR3 nucleotides read TGTGCCAGCTCACTTGCGAGATTAACCTCCTACAATGAGCAGTTCTTC. This encodes CASSLARLTSYNEQFF. The full variable domain, completed using reference TRBV18 and TRBJ2-1, is NAGVMQNPRHLVRRRGQEARLRCSPMKGHSHVYWYRQLPEEGLKFMVYLQKENIIDESGMPKERFSAEFPKEGPSILRIQQVVRGDSAAYFCASSLARLTSYNEQFFGPGTRLTVL.

This chain links TRBV18 with TRBJ2-2; unclear D gene. The CDR3 totals 14 residues. Germline V gene lookup returns CDR1 KGHSH and CDR2 LQKENI. V lost 0 bases to trimming and J lost 7 bases, with 9 bases between them. CDR3 amino acids: CASSPPKTGGELFF. In DNA form, the CDR3 reads TGTGCCAGCTCACCACCGAAAACCGGCGGGGAGCTGTTTTTT. Full variable domain (rest looked up from reference TRBV18 and TRBJ2-2): NAGVMQNPRHLVRRRGQEARLRCSPMKGHSHVYWYRQLPEEGLKFMVYLQKENIIDESGMPKERFSAEFPKEGPSILRIQQVVRGDSAAYFCASSPPKTGGELFFGEGSRLTVL.

The chain has TRBV19 and TRBJ2-5, with D maybe TRBD1 (5 bases). Germline V lookup: CDR1 LNHDA, CDR2 SQIVND (reference sequence). Between the trimmed V and J ends, which lost 3 bases and 3 bases, there was a span of 8 bases. This CDR3 has 13 amino acids. In DNA form, the CDR3 reads TGTGCCAGTAGTATGGAAGGGGAAGAGACCCAGTACTTC. It yields the protein CASSMEGEETQYF.

The rearrangement joins TRBV12-5 to TRBJ2-1; TRBD2 might be the D (5 bases). V gave up 2 bases and J gave up 8 bases, with 10 bases separating them. The CDR3 sequence is 13 residues long. In germline, CDR1 is LGHNT, CDR2 FRNRAP. The CDR3 bases are TGTGCTAGTGGTTTGATAGGAGGTGATGAGCAGTTCTTC. Translation: CASGLIGGDEQFF.

The chain joins TRBV28 to TRBJ2-7; 9 bases match TRBD2. The junction had 6 bases not matched to a gene; V was cut back by 8 bases and J by 1 base. The germline CDR1 and CDR2 sequences are MDHEN and SYDVKM. The CDR3 runs to 14 residues. The CDR3 DNA reads TGTGCCAGCCACGGGACTAGCAGTTCCTACGAGCAGTACTTC. It specifies CASHGTSSSYEQYF.

The chain uses TRBV28 and TRBJ1-4, with D tentatively TRBD1 (6 bases). The ends were cut back, 5 bases at V and 1 base at J, with 14 bases in the middle. CDR1 is MDHEN and CDR2 is SYDVKM in the germline V gene. The CDR3 totals 16 residues. The CDR3 DNA reads as TGTGCCAGCAGTCTCGTGGGGGCCGGAACTAATGAAAAACTGTTTTTT. Translating it yields CASSLVGAGTNEKLFF.

The chain couples TRBV2 to TRBJ2-7; D unclear. V gave up 4 bases and J gave up 5 bases, with 15 bases separating them. CDR3 length equals 14 residues. CDR1 and CDR2 (germline): SNHLY, FYNNEI. The CDR3 sequence: CASSAGRGPDEQYF. In DNA form, the CDR3 reads TGTGCCAGCAGTGCCGGACGCGGTCCCGACGAGCAGTACTTC.

This chain connects TRBV5-1 to TRBJ2-1; 9 nucleotides agree with TRBD2. Germline V lookup: CDR1 SGHRS, CDR2 YFSETQ. This CDR3 is 16 amino acids long. V dropped 5 bases and J dropped 3; count of bases not matched to a gene: 9. CDR3 coding DNA: TGCGCCAGCAGGGCAGCGGGAGGCTTCAGCTACAATGAGCAGTTCTTC. Translation gives CASRAAGGFSYNEQFF. Supplemented by reference TRBV5-1 and TRBJ2-1, the full variable domain reads KAGVTQTPRYLIKTRGQQVTLSCSPISGHRSVSWYQQTPGQGLQFLFEYFSETQRNKGNFPGRFSGRQFSNSRSEMNVSTLELGDSALYLCASRAAGGFSYNEQFFGPGTRLTVL.

J is TRBJ2-1 and V is TRBV5-6; D unresolved. This CDR3 region has 15 residues. Germline-derived CDR1 and CDR2 are SGHDT and YYEEEE. The germline V and J ends were trimmed by 0 bases and 0 bases, with 7 bases remaining between them. As DNA, the CDR3 is TGTGCCAGCAGCTTGGGACCAAACTCCTACAATGAGCAGTTCTTC. Translating gives CASSLGPNSYNEQFF.